The entry below describes one T cell receptor (beta chain). This sample stems from a study of blood T cell repertoires in COVID-19. Study in general: Material from acute and convalescent COVID-19 was sourced from the United States, Italy and Spain.

Assay: immunoSEQ multiplex PCR; the TCRdb copy retains only in-frame clones and omits some. The data show about 130,000 clones, 80% seen once. This CDR3 spans 14 amino acids. Trimming took off 3 bases at V and 4 bases at J, with 12 bases between the two ends. Germline assignment: CDR1 MDHEN and CDR2 SYDVKM. Sequencing was performed on peripheral blood. J is TRBJ1-1 and V is TRBV28; D not resolved. This receptor was obtained from a man aged 70-80 years with acute or convalescent COVID-19. The CDR3 DNA follows: TGTGCCAGCAGTTTGACGGCAGGTCTCACTGAAGCTTTCTTT. Its protein is CASSLTAGLTEAFF. The whole variable domain, filled in from reference TRBV28 and TRBJ1-1, reads DVKVTQSSRYLVKRTGEKVFLECVQDMDHENMFWYRQDPGLGLRLIYFSYDVKMKEKGDIPEGYSVSREKKERFSLILESASTNQTSMYLCASSLTAGLTEAFFGQGTRLTVV.